This record covers a single TCR beta chain. Its antigen remains unidentified. One base away there is no much larger clone; base qualities are not given. The V and J ends are trimmed by 8 bases and 3 bases, leaving 11 bases between them. Taken from the germline V gene, the CDR1 and CDR2 loops are SNHLY and FYNNEI. The CDR3 contains 13 residues, cysteine and phenylalanine counted. Only the CDR3 DNA is retained, 39 bases long and in frame from the first base. Healthy HIV-negative adults with no recently reported acute infections or vaccinations were included as donors. Only Caucasian adults living in Nashville, Tennessee, USA were represented among the donors. CD4+ T cells were enriched by magnetic negative selection, after which naive cells were positively selected on CD45RA and the negative fraction was taken as the memory subset. Blood was obtained by leukapheresis, after which PBMCs were separated by Ficoll-Histopaque density gradient centrifugation and cryopreserved in liquid nitrogen vapor phase. Purity and quantity of every magnetically sorted T cell population were checked by analytical flow cytometry. Genomic DNA was isolated from each sorted fraction and quantified by UV absorbance on a Nanodrop 2000c.

The data belong to a study of shared clonotypes between healthy human individuals (dated by TCRdb to 2020 to 2021). Regarding the research as a whole: The cohort comprised a couple of women and a few men aged 18 to 49 years. For each donor, CD4 naive and CD4 memory were each given three plates, CD8 naive was given two plates, and CD8 memory was given one plate. Each donor's leukapheresis produced roughly between about 0.9 and 9.5 billion PBMCs. To estimate repertoire size and how much clonotypes are shared between individuals, the study performed deep sequencing of blood TCR repertoires from a few healthy adults. Different laboratories and diverse techniques were used to prepare libraries and sequence TCR repertoires, to increase sequencing depth and limit assay-specific biases.

The full study reports these points: Naive subsets generally had larger estimated clonotype richness than memory subsets. Based on pairwise subsampling, the degree of clonotype sharing among donors was expected to be affected by sequencing depth. Across four donors, 5% to 6% of naive CD4, around 3.3% of naive CD8, 2.3% of memory CD4, and under 0.45% of memory CD8 clonotypes were shared. Only blood was sampled, and tissue TCR repertoires likely differ from those in blood. Because the study included only a small number of donors, the genetic and exposure-history diversity represented was limited. Compared with non-shared clonotypes, clonotypes shared by all four sorted-subset donors had higher generation probabilities. Even with the large sequencing depth, rarefaction of the sorted-subset datasets indicated that sequencing was incomplete.

Using the deep immunoSEQ assay, multiplex PCR amplified TCR CDR3 regions from genomic DNA. For each cell subset, the extracted genomic DNA was distributed evenly across all wells of several immunoSEQ 96-well plates, and each plate served as one replicate. For sorted subsets, each replicate PCR was loaded with around 220 ng genomic DNA, equivalent to some 27,000 T cell genomes. Purified libraries were quantified with a Qubit 3.0 fluorometer, sized on a Bioanalyzer 2100, and re-quantified with the KAPA Library Quantification kit. A separate single-read 150-cycle Illumina NextSeq 550 flow cell was used to sequence each immunoSEQ 96-well plate. As for how the authors treated the data: Because only junctional sequences without quality scores were contained in the immunoSEQ output, filtering matching that applied to full-length reads could not be performed. To assign V/J genes and CDR3, sequences were annotated against IMGT germline references using PyIR, a Python wrapper for IgBLAST v1.9. Reads with weak V/J assignments (E-value above 1e-6), missing CDR3, stop codons, out-of-frame junctions, or ambiguous translated residues were removed. A V3J clonotype was defined by an identical inferred V gene, J gene, and CDR3 amino acid sequence. The percentage overlap between two repertoires was calculated by dividing the number of shared unique clonotypes by the size of the smaller repertoire. RTK rarefaction, the Chao1 estimator, and Recon v2.1 estimates of unobserved clonotypes were used to assess repertoire richness. For all TCRbeta clonotypes obtained by the gDNA method from a few donors, generation probabilities were computed with OLGA. TCRdb took this table from immuneACCESS and kept in-frame rearrangements with V and J called. Such tables lack part of the clones; where checked against another copy, unresolved V genes explain under half of the gap, and the rest is unexplained. V, J and clone size reflect that table, while D and trimming were determined from the DNA. The sample table lists over a million clones, about 76% of them with a count of one. Of the sample, approximately 1.5% is held by the ten largest clones.

The receptor was derived from a man between 18 and 29 years old in good health. This receptor chain uses TRBV2 and TRBJ1-5; the D segment cannot be called with confidence. The sample comprised memory CD4+ T cells sorted from blood. What this sample's cell subset or site label stands for: CD45RA-negative fraction. The DNA is as follows: TGTGCCAGCCAACGGAGCCCCAATCAGCCCCAGCATTTT. Translated, it gives CASQRSPNQPQHF.